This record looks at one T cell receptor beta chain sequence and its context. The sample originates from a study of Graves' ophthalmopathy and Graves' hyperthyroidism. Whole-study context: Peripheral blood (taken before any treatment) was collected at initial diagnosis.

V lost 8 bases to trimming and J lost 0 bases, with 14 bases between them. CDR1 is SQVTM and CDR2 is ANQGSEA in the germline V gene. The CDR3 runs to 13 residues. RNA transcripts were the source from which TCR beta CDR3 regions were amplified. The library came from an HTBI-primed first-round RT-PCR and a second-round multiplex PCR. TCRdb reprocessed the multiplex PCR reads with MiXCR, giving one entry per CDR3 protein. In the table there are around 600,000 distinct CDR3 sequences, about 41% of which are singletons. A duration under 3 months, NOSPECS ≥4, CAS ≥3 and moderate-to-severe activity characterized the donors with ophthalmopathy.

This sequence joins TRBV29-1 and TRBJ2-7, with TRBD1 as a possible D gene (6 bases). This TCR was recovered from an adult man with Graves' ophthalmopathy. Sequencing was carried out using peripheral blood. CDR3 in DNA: TGCAGCCAAAGGGACACCTCCTCCTACGAGCAGTACTTC. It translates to CSQRDTSSYEQYF.